Below, 32 T cell receptor beta chains from the same sample are listed, as sequenced in a study of T-cell memory formation after mild COVID-19. One entry per CDR3 protein, called by TCRdb with MiXCR from the 5' RACE reads. The sample has 120,000 or so distinct CDR3 sequences, approximately 17% seen once. The sequenced material came from PBMCs or a T cell subset sorted from them (not recorded which). These receptors were obtained from a man aged 18 to 29 who had mild COVID-19 (a few samples of this study predate the infection). Cell type and time point are not known.

The chain links TRBV2 to TRBJ2-7, with D unclear. The CDR3 is made up of 11 amino acids. Germline V gene data show CDR1 as SNHLY and CDR2 as FYNNEI. V lost 4 bases and J 4 bases, leaving 5 bases between the germline ends. In nucleotides, the CDR3 is TGTGCCAGCAGTGGGGGTTACGAGCAGTACTTC. Its protein is CASSGGYEQYF.

This clonotype was counted ten times or more. This chain joins TRBV4-3 and TRBJ2-3; the match to TRBD2 covers 7 bases. Germline CDR1 is LGHNA and CDR2 is YSLEER. This CDR3 comprises 16 residues. J gave up 6 bases and V 0 bases, and 9 bases lay outside the gene matches. CDR3 bases: TGCGCCAGCAGCCAAGATTGGCGCGGGGGAGGGGATACGCAGTATTTT. Its protein product is CASSQDWRGGGDTQYF.

This clonotype was observed a handful of times. This chain uses TRBV6-2 or TRBV6-3 with TRBJ2-3, with D hard to call. Germline values: CDR1 MNHEY, CDR2 SVGEGT. Trimming took 3 bases from V and 5 from J, leaving 18 bases between them. This CDR3 spans 16 amino acids. CDR3 in amino acids: CASSYERGYSLDTQYF. In nucleotides, the CDR3 is TGTGCCAGCAGTTATGAGCGAGGCTACTCCTTAGATACGCAGTATTTT.

This clonotype was seen more than once but under ten times. This chain connects TRBV5-1 to TRBJ2-5, with 8 bases matching TRBD1. CDR1 and CDR2 (germline): SGHRS, YFSETQ. This CDR3 spans 15 amino acids. V lost 0 bases to trimming and J lost 4 bases; unmatched junction nucleotides: 5. The CDR3 region is CASSLVGQVLETQYF. The CDR3 bases are TGCGCCAGCAGCTTGGTGGGACAGGTTTTAGAGACCCAGTACTTC.

This clonotype has just one count. V gene TRBV20-1 combines with J gene TRBJ1-2; 8 bases match TRBD1. V was pared by 5 bases and J by 2 bases, with 10 bases of the junction left unmatched. CDR3 size: 15 residues. Germline CDR1 is DFQATT and CDR2 is SNEGSKA (reference sequence). CDR3 protein: CSAGGQALRNYGYTF. The CDR3 DNA reads as TGCAGTGCTGGGGGACAGGCCTTACGAAACTATGGCTACACCTTC.

In its sample, this clonotype was seen many times. The genes are TRBV5-1 and TRBJ2-5, with a weak D call TRBD2 (6 bases). The length of the CDR3 is 14 residues. V was trimmed by 3 bases and J by 2 bases, leaving 11 bases between them. Germline CDR1 reads SGHRS; CDR2 reads YFSETQ. The CDR3, as DNA: TGCGCCAGCAGCTCGGGGGACGCACAAGAGACCCAGTACTTC. This codes for CASSSGDAQETQYF.

The chain is built from TRBV7-2 and TRBJ2-1, with D hard to call. The ends were cut back, 2 bases at V and 7 bases at J, with 6 bases in the middle. CDR1 is SGHTA, CDR2 FQGNSA, per germline. CDR3 size: 12 residues. CDR3 nucleotide sequence: TGTGCCAGCAGCTTATACATTAATGAGCAGTTCTTC. Protein product: CASSLYINEQFF.

Only a few counts were recorded for this clonotype. The chain carries TRBV7-2 and TRBJ1-1; 7 bases match TRBD1. The germline gives CDR1 SGHTA, CDR2 FQGNSA. The CDR3 has 13 residues. With V trimmed by 8 bases and J by 1 base, 4 bases remained unmatched. In DNA form, the CDR3 reads TGTGCCAGCGGTCAGGGGGGGAACACTGAAGCTTTCTTT. It specifies CASGQGGNTEAFF.

The sample holds a few counts of this clonotype. V is TRBV4-2 and J is TRBJ2-5; TRBD1 aligns across 12 bases. V gave up 5 bases and J gave up 4 bases; unmatched junction bases: 5. This CDR3 is 15 amino acids long. The germline gives CDR1 LGHNA, CDR2 YNFKEQ. The CDR3 here is CASSKGQGALETQYF. The CDR3 bases are TGTGCCAGCAGCAAGGGACAGGGGGCGCTAGAGACCCAGTACTTC.

This clonotype was recorded a few times. This sequence joins TRBV30 and TRBJ2-1; D might be TRBD2 (5 bases). Germline V gene sequence: CDR1 GTSNPN, CDR2 SVGIG (reference sequence). V was shortened by 3 bases and J by 3 bases, with 12 bases between the two germline ends. The CDR3 has 14 amino acids. The CDR3 sequence: CAWRVETNYNEQFF. CDR3 DNA: TGTGCCTGGAGAGTGGAGACTAACTACAATGAGCAGTTCTTC.

In its sample, this clonotype was seen a few times. The rearrangement uses TRBV6-5 and TRBJ1-5; D not resolved. The V gene's germline CDR1 is MNHEY and CDR2 SVGAGI. The CDR3 has 16 residues. V was shortened by 5 bases and J by 7 bases, with 21 bases between the two germline ends. DNA for the CDR3: TGTGCCAGCAGTGACGGGGTCGGTGGGGTAGGACAGCCCCAGCATTTT. It translates to CASSDGVGGVGQPQHF.

This clonotype was observed a handful of times. The CDR3 coding sequence is TGTGCCAGCCGACTGCTACTAGGGGGACAAGAGACCCAGTACTTC. This translates into CASRLLLGGQETQYF. The chain uses TRBV7-2 and TRBJ2-5; D might be TRBD1 (6 bases). Deletions cut 8 bases from V and 2 bases from J, with 18 bases between. Germline CDR1 SGHTA, CDR2 FQGNSA. This CDR3 has 15 residues.

The sample holds many counts of this clonotype. At one end the junction does not follow the germline gene, possibly because of a read error. The CDR3: CASSPRVEETQYF. As DNA, the CDR3 is TGCGCCAGCAGCCCACGGGTGGAAGAGACCCAGTACTTC. The chain recombines TRBV18 with TRBJ2-5; D gene unclear. CDR1 is KGHSH, CDR2 LQKENI, per germline. The CDR3 is made up of 13 amino acids.

The CDR3 loop reads CASSLEPLAGGSEQFF. CDR3 in DNA: TGTGCCAGCAGCTTAGAGCCTCTAGCGGGGGGGTCTGAGCAGTTCTTC. The chain links TRBV7-2 to TRBJ2-1; the match to TRBD2 covers 12 bases. Germline V CDR1 and CDR2: SGHTA, FQGNSA. The length of the CDR3 is 16 residues. The junction had 7 bases not matched to a gene; V was cut back by 1 base and J by 9 bases.

This clonotype occurred once. V is TRBV7-2 and J is TRBJ2-2; D remains unclear. Germline CDR1 reads SGHTA; CDR2 reads FQGNSA. Deletions cut 5 bases from V and 4 bases from J, with 14 bases between. The CDR3 sequence is 15 residues long. The CDR3 loop is CASSPRRSVTGELFF. In DNA, the CDR3 is TGTGCCAGCAGCCCCCGTCGGTCTGTCACCGGGGAGCTGTTTTTT.

The V and J genes are TRBV4-2 and TRBJ1-5; D is unresolved. Germline V CDR1 and CDR2: LGHNA, YNFKEQ. V dropped 1 base and J dropped 3 bases, with 4 bases sitting between them. This CDR3 contains 13 residues. The CDR3 DNA reads TGTGCCAGCAGCCAAGGCCTCAATCAGCCCCAGCATTTT. It yields the protein CASSQGLNQPQHF.

This clonotype has only a few counts. This chain connects TRBV10-3 to TRBJ2-5; the match to TRBD2 covers 7 bases. CDR1 and CDR2 from the germline V gene are ENHRY and SYGVKD. The CDR3 spans 16 residues. V gave up 2 bases and J gave up 4 bases; unmatched junction bases: 10. CDR3 in DNA: TGTGCCATCAGTGAGAGAGACCGGCTAGCGGTAGAGACCCAGTACTTC. This translates into CAISERDRLAVETQYF.

This clonotype was counted only a few times. The rearrangement uses TRBV20-1 and TRBJ2-3; 9 bases line up with TRBD2. CDR3 size: 13 residues. Germline V gene data show CDR1 as DFQATT and CDR2 as SNEGSKA (reference sequence). Losses at the gene ends were 5 bases for V and 6 bases for J; bases not matched to a gene: 6. This CDR3 reads CSARAGGLDTQYF. The CDR3 region has the DNA TGCAGTGCTCGGGCGGGGGGGCTGGATACGCAGTATTTT.

This clonotype has only a few counts. The chain uses TRBV4-1 and TRBJ1-4, with D unclear. V lost 0 bases to trimming and J lost 8 bases, with 7 bases between them. Germline loops: CDR1 MGHRA, CDR2 YSYEKL. The CDR3 consists of 13 residues. The CDR3 nucleotides read TGCGCCAGCAGCCAAGATCGGTTCGAAAAACTGTTTTTT. Protein product: CASSQDRFEKLFF.

The rearrangement links TRBV5-1 to TRBJ2-7, with 9 bases fitting TRBD1. Looked up from germline, CDR1 is SGHRS and CDR2 is YFSETQ. The CDR3 extends over 13 amino acids. J lost 6 bases, V lost 1 base, and 2 bases had no gene match. As DNA, the CDR3 is TGCGCCAGCAGCTTGCGGACAGGGGCCGAGCAGTACGTC. Amino acids: CASSLRTGAEQYV.

The rearrangement joins TRBV5-1 to TRBJ1-2, with a weak D call TRBD1 (6 bases). Trimming removed 6 bases at V and 5 bases at J, with 20 bases between. The germline gives CDR1 SGHRS, CDR2 YFSETQ. CDR3 length: 15 residues. This CDR3 reads CASNTGLLPFYGYTF. CDR3 nucleotide sequence: TGCGCCAGCAACACAGGGCTCCTGCCCTTTTATGGCTACACCTTC.

This clonotype was picked up a small number of times. The chain carries TRBV29-1 and TRBJ1-5, with 7 bases identical to TRBD1. CDR1 is SQVTM and CDR2 is ANQGSEA in the germline V gene. The CDR3 is made up of 12 amino acids. The junction had 3 bases not matched to a gene; V was cut back by 4 bases and J by 6 bases. The CDR3 region is CSVGQGGQPQHF. CDR3 bases: TGCAGCGTTGGACAGGGTGGTCAGCCCCAGCATTTT.

The chain links TRBV28 to TRBJ2-1; 8 bases are shared with TRBD2. The CDR3 loop spans 16 amino acids. V shed 4 bases and J 7 bases; nucleotides not matched to a gene: 12. Germline V gene data show CDR1 as MDHEN and CDR2 as SYDVKM. The CDR3: CASSSPSGGGMNEQFF. CDR3 in DNA: TGTGCCAGCAGTTCCCCTTCTGGCGGGGGGATGAATGAGCAGTTCTTC.

The chain joins TRBV29-1 to TRBJ1-2, with a tentative D call TRBD1 (5 bases). Germline-derived CDR1 and CDR2 are SQVTM and ANQGSEA. Trimming stripped 2 bases from V and 0 bases from J, with 10 bases between. CDR3 size: 14 residues. CDR3: CSVELGVANYGYTF. CDR3 coding DNA: TGCAGCGTTGAACTGGGGGTGGCTAACTATGGCTACACCTTC.

V gene TRBV20-1 combines with J gene TRBJ2-6; the match to TRBD2 covers 10 bases. V was clipped by 2 bases and J by 1 base; unmatched bases: 8. The germline V gene encodes CDR1 DFQATT and CDR2 SNEGSKA (reference sequence). The length of the CDR3 is 18 residues. The CDR3 protein is CSARPELAGSSGANVLTF. The CDR3 region has the DNA TGCAGTGCTAGACCAGAACTAGCGGGGTCATCTGGGGCCAACGTCCTGACTTTC.

The chain uses TRBV5-1 and TRBJ2-1; TRBD2 matches at 12 bases. Per germline, CDR1 SGHRS and CDR2 YFSETQ. Trimming at V came to 3 bases and at J to 7 bases, leaving 5 bases not matched to a gene. The CDR3 contains 15 residues. In DNA form, the CDR3 reads TGCGCCAGCAGCTCGACTAGCGGGGGCCGGAATGAGCAGTTCTTC. Translated, it gives CASSSTSGGRNEQFF.

This clonotype was counted a few times. The chain has TRBV4-3 and TRBJ2-5, with 7 bases that match TRBD2. Losses at the gene ends were 1 base for V and 3 bases for J; bases not matched to a gene: 2. Germline lookup yields CDR1 LGHNA and CDR2 YSLEER. The CDR3 totals 14 residues. This CDR3 reads CASSQGGGKETQYF. The CDR3, as DNA: TGCGCCAGCAGCCAAGGCGGGGGAAAAGAGACCCAGTACTTC.

This chain joins TRBV5-6 and TRBJ2-4; 8 bases are a match to TRBD2. The CDR3 covers 20 residues. Germline CDR1 SGHDT, CDR2 YYEEEE. With 0 bases clipped from V and 0 bases from J, the junction kept 14 bases outside the gene matches. The CDR3, as DNA: TGTGCCAGCAGCTTGGAGGTTATGGTTAGCGGGACCATAGCCAAAAACATTCAGTACTTC. Translation: CASSLEVMVSGTIAKNIQYF. The whole variable domain, remainder taken from reference TRBV5-6 and TRBJ2-4, is DAGVTQSPTHLIKTRGQQVTLRCSPKSGHDTVSWYQQALGQGPQFIFQYYEEEERQRGNFPDRFSGHQFPNYSSELNVNALLLGDSALYLCASSLEVMVSGTIAKNIQYFGAGTRLSVL.

The genes are TRBV12-3 or TRBV12-4 and TRBJ2-6; a possible D gene is TRBD2 (5 bases). This CDR3 region has 15 residues. V was cut by 2 bases and J by 2 bases, with 7 bases left in between. The CDR3 region has the DNA TGTGCCAGCAGTTTACCCGGGACTGGGGCCAACGTCCTGACTTTC. Translation: CASSLPGTGANVLTF.

This clonotype came up a few times. The CDR3 region is CASSLGSLDVQYV. As DNA, the CDR3 is TGTGCCAGCTCACTGGGCAGTCTAGATGTGCAGTACGTC. The rearrangement joins TRBV18 to TRBJ2-7; unclear D gene. The germline gives CDR1 KGHSH, CDR2 LQKENI. The V end was cut by 4 bases, the J end by 9 bases, with 16 bases between. The CDR3 totals 13 residues.

The chain is built from TRBV5-1 and TRBJ2-1; TRBD2 matches at 8 bases. Looked up from germline, CDR1 is SGHRS and CDR2 is YFSETQ. The junction had 12 bases not matched to a gene; V was cut back by 9 bases and J by 10 bases. This CDR3 contains 13 residues. The DNA of the CDR3 is TGCGCCACCTGCCCCAATAGCGGGACCGAGCAGTTCTTC. As protein: CATCPNSGTEQFF.

The gene calls are TRBV10-3 and TRBJ1-1, with D maybe TRBD1 (5 bases). Trimming stripped 4 bases from V and 6 bases from J, with 9 bases between. The CDR3 runs 12 residues. Germline loops: CDR1 ENHRY, CDR2 SYGVKD. The CDR3 here is CAISARAPEAFF. In DNA form, the CDR3 reads TGTGCCATCAGTGCCAGGGCCCCTGAAGCTTTCTTT.